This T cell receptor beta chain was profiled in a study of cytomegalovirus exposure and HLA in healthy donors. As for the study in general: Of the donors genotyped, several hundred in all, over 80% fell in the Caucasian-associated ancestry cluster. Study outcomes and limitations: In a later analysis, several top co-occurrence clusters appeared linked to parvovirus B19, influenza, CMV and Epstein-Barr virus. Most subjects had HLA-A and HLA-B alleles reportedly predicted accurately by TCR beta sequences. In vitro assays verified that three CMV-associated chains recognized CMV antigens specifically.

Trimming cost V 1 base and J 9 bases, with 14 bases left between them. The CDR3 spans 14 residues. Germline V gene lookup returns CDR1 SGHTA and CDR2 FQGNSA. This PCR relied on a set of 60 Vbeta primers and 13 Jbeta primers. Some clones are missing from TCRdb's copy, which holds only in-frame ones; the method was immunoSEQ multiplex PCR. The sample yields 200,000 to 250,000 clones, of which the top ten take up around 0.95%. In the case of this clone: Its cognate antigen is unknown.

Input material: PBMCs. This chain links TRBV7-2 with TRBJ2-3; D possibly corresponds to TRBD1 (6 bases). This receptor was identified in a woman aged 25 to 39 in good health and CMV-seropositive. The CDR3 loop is CASSLVLGQETQYF. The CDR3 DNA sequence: TGTGCCAGCAGCTTAGTGTTGGGACAAGAGACGCAGTATTTT.